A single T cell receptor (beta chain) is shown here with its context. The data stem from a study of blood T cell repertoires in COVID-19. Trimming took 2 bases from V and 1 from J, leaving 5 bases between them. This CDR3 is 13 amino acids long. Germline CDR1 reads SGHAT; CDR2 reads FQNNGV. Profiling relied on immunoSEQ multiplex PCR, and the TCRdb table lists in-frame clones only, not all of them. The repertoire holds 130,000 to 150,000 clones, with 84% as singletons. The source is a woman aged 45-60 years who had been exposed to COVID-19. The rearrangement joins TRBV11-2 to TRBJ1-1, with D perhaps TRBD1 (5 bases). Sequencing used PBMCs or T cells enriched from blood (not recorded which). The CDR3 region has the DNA TGTGCCAGCAGCTTAACAGGGAACACTGAAGCTTTCTTT. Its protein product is CASSLTGNTEAFF.